This TCR beta chain comes out of a study of control samples from healthy donors and cancer patients. Trimming removed 4 bases from V and 7 bases from J, with 14 bases in between. This CDR3 region has 13 residues. Per germline, CDR1 MNHEY and CDR2 SVGEGT. Sequenced by immunoSEQ multiplex PCR; TCRdb stores in-frame clones only, minus some. The sample yields about 140,000 clones, around 90% seen once. The origin of this receptor is a man younger than 45 in good health. The chain combines TRBV6-2 or TRBV6-3 with TRBJ2-7; no clear D. The sample comprised blood. The CDR3 spells CASSFNARGEQYF. CDR3 sequence (DNA): TGTGCCAGCAGTTTCAACGCGCGAGGAGAGCAGTACTTC.